This TCR beta chain comes out of a study of radiotherapy plus CTLA-4 blockade in lung cancer. Notes on this clone: Its antigen remains unidentified.

Study-wide points: Response was reportedly best predicted by early blood T cell clone dynamics, with interferon-beta. Tumor-origin TCR clones grew in blood after radiotherapy plus ipilimumab.

The repertoire was sequenced with immunoSEQ multiplex PCR; TCRdb's copy has only in-frame clones and lacks some. Among approximately 70,000 clones listed, 70% to 80% were seen once. CTLA-4 blockade with ipilimumab, together with focal radiation, was given to patients with chemo-refractory metastatic non-small-cell lung cancer. The germline V gene encodes CDR1 SNHLY and CDR2 FYNNEI. The CDR3 extends over 15 amino acids. Trimming stripped 2 bases from V and 5 bases from J, with 12 bases between. The rearrangement uses TRBV2 and TRBJ1-4, with no clear D. This sequence originates from a human donor with non-small cell lung cancer whose response to radiotherapy plus ipilimumab could not be evaluated. Some clones in this sample may be carry-over from other donors' samples. This sample comprised peripheral blood, obtained from a patient treated with radiotherapy plus ipilimumab. The CDR3 protein is CASSEMWEGNEKLFF. The CDR3 region has the DNA TGTGCCAGCAGTGAAATGTGGGAGGGAAATGAAAAACTGTTTTTT.